This record concerns one T cell receptor beta chain sequence. The antigen remains unidentified. Positively selected for CCR7, the CD45RO-negative cells used as naive CD8 cells excluded terminally differentiated effector memory CD45RA+ cells. Germline CDR1 is MDHEN and CDR2 is SYDVKM. There are 16 residues in the CDR3. The sample originates from a study of shared clonotypes between healthy human individuals. Background on the study: The study drew on a couple of women and three men aged 18 to 49 as donors.

Study-wide findings and caveats: Blood was the sole source, and tissue repertoires probably differ. A reduction in generation probabilities was seen for non-shared clonotypes relative to those shared by all four donors.

In the authors' methods: There were no quality scores in the junction-only immunoSEQ sequences, so filtering differed. TCRdb keeps only in-frame clones here, not all; method: immunoSEQ multiplex PCR. D and trimming were read from the DNA, whereas the V and J calls and clone size are those reported in that table. The sample includes around 620,000 clones, 95% of them seen just once. Sequences were obtained from naive CD8+ T cells sorted from blood. The chain is built from TRBV28 and TRBJ2-5; TRBD2 matches at 7 bases. The J call is in doubt because the DNA end fits TRBJ2-7 better. This TCR was recovered from a woman aged 25-40 years in good health. CDR3 region: CASSPLAERDSYEQYF. The CDR3, as DNA: TGTGCCAGCAGCCCTTTGGCGGAGCGGGACTCCTACGAGCAGTACTTC.